The clone carrying this TCR beta chain was counted once. This sample stems from a study of blood T cell repertoires in COVID-19. Generated by immunoSEQ multiplex PCR, the TCRdb table keeps only in-frame clones and is missing some. The table records about 360,000 clones, 80% to 90% of them present only once. The V and J ends lost 3 bases and 2 bases, in that order; junction bases with no gene match: 6. In germline, CDR1 is SGDLS, CDR2 YYNGEE. This CDR3 contains 16 residues. The source material was peripheral blood. V gene TRBV9 combines with J gene TRBJ2-5; 11 bases match TRBD2. The TCR originated in a woman aged 55-70 years with COVID-19, enrolled during active disease. The CDR3 protein is CASSGTSGPVQETQYF. The CDR3 nucleotides are TGTGCCAGCAGCGGGACTAGCGGGCCTGTTCAAGAGACCCAGTACTTC.